What follows is one T cell receptor (beta chain) and its context. Before being deemed recovered, Cohort 3 donors had two negative PCRs, clearance, or symptom resolution. CDR1 and CDR2 from the germline V gene are LGHNT and FRNRAP. The CDR3 sequence is 14 residues long. V lost 1 base, J lost 7 bases, and 0 bases stayed unmatched. The sample originates from a study of blood T cell repertoires in COVID-19. In the source study's methods: Estimation of nucleated cell counts was performed using reference gene primer amplification. Using immunoSEQ multiplex PCR, the repertoire was profiled, and TCRdb retains in-frame clones only, with some absent. V and J calls plus clone size are reproduced from that table; the DNA served to infer D and trimming. This table holds hundreds of thousands of clones, 80% to 90% found once.

This chain uses TRBV12-5 with TRBJ2-1; 11 bases are shared with TRBD2. This TCR derives from a woman younger than 30 who had recovered from COVID-19. Sample: PBMCs or T cells enriched from blood (not recorded which). The CDR3 protein is CASGLGLAGNEQFF. The CDR3 region has the DNA TGTGCTAGTGGTTTGGGACTAGCGGGGAATGAGCAGTTCTTC.